One and the same sample provided the 8 T cell receptor beta chains below, sequenced in a study of cytomegalovirus exposure and HLA in healthy donors. PCR employed 60 Vbeta and 13 Jbeta primers. Sequencing used immunoSEQ multiplex PCR; TCRdb keeps in-frame clones, though not all of them. The sample consists of some 100,000 clones, roughly 83% of them appearing once. Sequences were obtained from PBMCs. The receptors shown here come from a female donor in good health and CMV-seropositive.

This chain links TRBV7-9 with TRBJ2-7, with 8 bases lining up with TRBD1. The V gene's germline CDR1 is SEHNR and CDR2 FQNEAQ (reference sequence). The CDR3 has 16 residues. V shed 5 bases, J shed 2 bases, and the junction held 11 bases outside the gene matches. CDR3 loop: CASSQGQGAVTYEQYF. Here the CDR3 DNA reads TGTGCCAGCAGCCAAGGGCAGGGGGCCGTAACCTACGAGCAGTACTTC.

In its sample, this clone was seen a few times. The rearrangement uses TRBV18 and TRBJ2-7, with 10 bases fitting TRBD1. CDR3 size: 15 residues. V shed 2 bases, J shed 2 bases, and the junction held 3 bases outside the gene matches. Per the germline V gene, CDR1 is KGHSH and CDR2 is LQKENI. CDR3 coding DNA: TGTGCCAGCTCACCAGGGACAGGGGCAGCCTACGAGCAGTACTTC. It codes for CASSPGTGAAYEQYF.

This chain joins TRBV19 and TRBJ1-5; TRBD1 aligns across 7 bases. The germline V gene encodes CDR1 LNHDA and CDR2 SQIVND (reference sequence). After removal of 7 bases from V and 6 bases from J, the junction contained 18 bases not matched to a gene. This CDR3 has 17 residues. CDR3 sequence (DNA): TGTGCCAGTATGGCACAGGGGATTTTTGGGAAACGTCAGCCCCAGCATTTT. Translation: CASMAQGIFGKRQPQHF.

The V call is TRBV5-1, the J call TRBJ1-6; D remains ambiguous. The CDR3 is made up of 15 amino acids. V gave up 0 bases and J gave up 3 bases, with 7 bases separating them. Per the germline V gene, CDR1 is SGHRS and CDR2 is YFSETQ. The CDR3 region is CASSLGSGYNSPLHF. The CDR3 DNA follows: TGCGCCAGCAGCTTGGGATCAGGCTATAATTCACCCCTCCACTTT. Based on the CDR3 plus reference TRBV5-1 and TRBJ1-6, the full variable domain is KAGVTQTPRYLIKTRGQQVTLSCSPISGHRSVSWYQQTPGQGLQFLFEYFSETQRNKGNFPGRFSGRQFSNSRSEMNVSTLELGDSALYLCASSLGSGYNSPLHFGNGTRLTVT.

This clone was recorded once. This chain connects TRBV4-1 to TRBJ2-5; 8 nucleotides align to TRBD2. The J call may be mistaken, given a closer DNA end match to TRBJ2-7. Per germline, CDR1 MGHRA and CDR2 YSYEKL. CDR3 length: 15 residues. For the CDR3, the DNA is TGCGCCAGCAGCCAAGTGCTAGCGGGCATTTACGAGCAGTACTTC. It is translated as CASSQVLAGIYEQYF.

This clone has just one count. A junction end diverges from the germline sequence, so it may reflect a read error. The chain has TRBV4-3 and TRBJ1-2, with D perhaps TRBD1 (5 bases). CDR3 length: 16 residues. Germline CDR1 and CDR2: LGHNA and YSLEER. The CDR3 sequence: CASSPIPDSAVYDYTF. The CDR3 DNA reads as TGCGCCAGCAGCCCGATCCCAGACAGTGCTGTCTATGACTACACCTTC.

The chain carries TRBV7-9 and TRBJ2-7; 10 nucleotides match TRBD2. Trimming cost V 0 bases and J 1 base; bases outside gene matches: 9. CDR3 size: 18 residues. CDR1 and CDR2 (germline): SEHNR, FQNEAQ (reference sequence). The CDR3 loop reads CASSLAVAGGRLSYEQYF. The CDR3 region has the DNA TGTGCCAGCAGCTTAGCCGTAGCGGGAGGCCGGTTATCCTACGAGCAGTACTTC.

The chain recombines TRBV5-1 with TRBJ2-1; D is unclear. V dropped 2 bases and J dropped 6 bases, with 12 bases sitting between them. The CDR3 has 14 amino acids. Per the germline V gene, CDR1 is SGHRS and CDR2 is YFSETQ. The CDR3 nucleotides are TGCGCCAGCAGCTTACGAGGCCATGGCAATGAGCAGTTCTTC. Its protein is CASSLRGHGNEQFF.